This T cell receptor beta chain was profiled in a study of T cell responses to AZD1222 COVID-19 vaccine. Study results and caveats: Of spike-specific TCRs, nearly half reportedly target regions left unmutated in variants.

The data were produced by immunoSEQ multiplex PCR, yet TCRdb's version contains in-frame clones alone and is incomplete. The sample has roughly 150,000 clones, roughly nine tenths seen once. Concerning this clone itself: Its specificity is unknown.

This CDR3 has 15 amino acids. Deletions cut 4 bases from V and 4 bases from J, with 16 bases between. Per the germline V gene, CDR1 is MNHEY and CDR2 is SVGAGI. The chain links TRBV6-5 to TRBJ1-2; a possible D gene is TRBD1 (6 bases). This TCR was sampled from an adult who received the AZD1222 COVID-19 vaccine. The input for sequencing was peripheral blood, taken 28 days after the second AZD1222 dose. CDR3 sequence reads: CASSSSQGSFYGYTF. In DNA, the CDR3 is TGTGCCAGCAGTTCCTCACAGGGCTCCTTCTATGGCTACACCTTC.